This T cell receptor (beta chain) comes out of a study of blood T cell repertoires in COVID-19 (TCRdb year 2020). Looking at the study overall: For ImmuneRACE Cohort 3, a participant was defined as recovered based on two consecutive negative NP/OP PCR tests, clearance by a healthcare professional, or resolution of symptoms. The repertoires were released in a freely available public database intended as a resource for research on the immune response to SARS-CoV-2. The prospective study material was composed of cDNA or gDNA derived from T cells, B-cell-depleted T cells, or PBMCs. HLA class I and class II types, where available, came from metadata supplied by the sample provider rather than from assay-based typing. Deeply sampled blood TCRbeta repertoires from subjects exposed to, actively infected with, or recovered from COVID-19 were included in the dataset. The samples were drawn from two sources: the first 160 participants of the ongoing ImmuneRACE study, and 1,000 to 1,500 subjects contributed by 6 global collaborators. Nearly every sample came with metadata listing a de-identified subject ID, COVID-19 status, age in years and sex. The collaborator samples originated in the United States, Italy and Spain and spanned the acute and convalescent phases of COVID-19.

Results and caveats for the whole study, not just this receptor: Clinical and demographic metadata were provided uncurated, with the amount varying by source and participant.

The immunoSEQ Assay, a bias-controlled multiplex PCR, was used to amplify TCRbeta CDR3 regions from genomic DNA. In the paper's pipeline: Nucleated cell counts per sample were estimated from amplification of reference gene primers within the assay. Sequence reads were collapsed and filtered to measure the absolute abundance of every unique TCRbeta CDR3 rearrangement. For each sample, productive Simpson clonality was calculated as the square root of Simpson's diversity index over productive rearrangements. TCRdb stores this immuneACCESS table with in-frame sequences only. Part of the clones is absent; in the studies checked, under half of the shortfall reflects unresolved V genes, and no reason is known for the rest. The V and J calls and clone size are taken from that table; D and trimming were inferred from the DNA. Present in this sample are about 170,000 clones, about 80% of which were seen just once. Clones ranked in the top ten supply over 15% of the sample.

CDR1 and CDR2, per the germline V gene, are MDHEN and SYDVKM. The CDR3 runs 15 amino acids, cysteine and phenylalanine included. Only the CDR3 region is kept as DNA, spanning 45 bases read in frame from base 1. Trimming takes 2 bases off V and 4 bases off J; junction bases not matched to a gene: 4. In the case of this clone: Its antigen remains unidentified. No base qualities exist here, and no much larger clone lies one base off it.

In the prospective study, participants were roughly 18 to 89 years old, resided in about two dozen geographic areas of the United States, and were enrolled through a virtual design. In the prospective study, cohorts were assigned on the basis of participant-reported clinical history obtained from a screening survey and a study questionnaire. In the prospective study, whole blood, serum and a nasopharyngeal or oropharyngeal swab were collected from each participant by mobile phlebotomists. Prospective study participants could optionally give additional blood draws and questionnaires over an approximately 2-month period. Prospective study blood samples were shipped either frozen or at room temperature before DNA extraction.

The chain is assembled from TRBV28 and TRBJ1-4; the junction holds 7 bases that match TRBD1. Sample: PBMCs or T cells enriched from blood (not recorded which). This clonotype originated in a woman aged 70-85 years in a cohort exposed to, infected with or recovered from COVID-19 (not recorded which). The DNA is as follows: TGTGCCAGCAGTTTACGGGGACAGCATAATGAAAAACTGTTTTTT. Translated, this gives CASSLRGQHNEKLFF.